This T cell receptor beta chain was observed in a study of blood T cells in healthy people across ages. Findings and limits, study-wide: TCR beta diversity, measured per million T cells, fell in a roughly linear way with age. Across samples, TCR beta diversity tracked strongly with naive T cell percentage.

CDR3 size: 16 residues. Germline-derived CDR1 and CDR2 are ENHRY and SYGVKD. V was pared by 2 bases and J by 1 base, with 14 bases between. PBMCs were isolated at a quantity of at least 6.5 million per sample. About this clonotype: The antigen remains unidentified.

Primers used in a second PCR of about 6 to 11 cycles were a sample-barcoded 5' primer and a J-beta primer mix. TCRdb used MiXCR to reprocess the 5' RACE reads, holding one entry per CDR3 protein. The sample lists 1.5 million to 2 million distinct CDR3 sequences, roughly 52% occurring once. Material: blood. This receptor was taken from a woman aged 40 to 50 in good health. This chain links TRBV10-3 with TRBJ1-1; possible D gene TRBD1, 6 bases. The CDR3, as DNA: TGTGCCATCAGTGAGAGGGGGTCCCGGTGGAACACTGAAGCTTTCTTT. Translation: CAISERGSRWNTEAFF.